This T cell receptor beta chain was profiled in a study of neurological immune-mediated disorders. For the study at large: Of the roughly 35 patients who had multiple sclerosis, approximately 31 had the relapsing-remitting form and 3 had the secondary progressive form.

TCRdb reprocessed the 5' RACE reads via MiXCR and lists one record per CDR3 protein. The sample gives under 60,000 distinct CDR3 sequences, 3% to 3.5% of which show up once; about 5.5% is in the top ten. This clonotype was picked up many times. The CDR3 runs to 15 residues. CDR1 is WSHSY and CDR2 is SAAADI in the germline V gene. V gave up 6 bases and J gave up 8 bases, with 17 bases separating them. J is TRBJ1-6 and V is TRBV10-2; TRBD1 might be the D (5 bases). This sequence originates from a man aged 35 to 55 with multiple sclerosis. The sample consisted of PBMCs. The CDR3 spells CASRQMGDGDSPLHF. The CDR3 nucleotides read TGCGCCAGCAGGCAAATGGGGGATGGCGATTCACCCCTCCACTTT.